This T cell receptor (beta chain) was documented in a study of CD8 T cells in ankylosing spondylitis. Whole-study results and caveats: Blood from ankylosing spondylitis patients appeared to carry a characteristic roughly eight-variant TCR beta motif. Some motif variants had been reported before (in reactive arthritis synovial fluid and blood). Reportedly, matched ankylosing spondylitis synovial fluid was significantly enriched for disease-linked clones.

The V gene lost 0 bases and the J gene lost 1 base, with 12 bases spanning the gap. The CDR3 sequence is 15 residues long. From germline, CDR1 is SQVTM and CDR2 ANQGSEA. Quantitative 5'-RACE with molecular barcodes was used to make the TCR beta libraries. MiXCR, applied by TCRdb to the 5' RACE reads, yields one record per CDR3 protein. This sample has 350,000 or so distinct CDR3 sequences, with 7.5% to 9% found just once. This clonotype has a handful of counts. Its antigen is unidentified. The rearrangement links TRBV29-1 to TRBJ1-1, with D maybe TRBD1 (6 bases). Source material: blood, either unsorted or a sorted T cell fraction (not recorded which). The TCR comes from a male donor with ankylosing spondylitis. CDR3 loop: CSVEDLGRGNTEAFF. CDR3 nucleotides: TGCAGCGTTGAAGATCTTGGCAGGGGGAACACTGAAGCTTTCTTT.